The 25 T cell receptor beta chains given below trace back to one sample, sequenced in a study of blood T cell repertoires in COVID-19. TCRdb keeps only in-frame clones here, not all; method: immunoSEQ multiplex PCR. The sample yields 350,000 or so clones, roughly 90% seen once. The specimen sequenced was PBMCs or T cells enriched from blood (not recorded which). Every receptor here comes from a woman aged 25 to 39 who had recovered from COVID-19.

The genes are TRBV2 and TRBJ1-1; no clear D. The CDR3 length is 13 residues. The V gene's germline CDR1 is SNHLY and CDR2 FYNNEI. V was pared by 4 bases and J by 0 bases, with 6 bases between. The CDR3 reads CASSGEMNTEAFF. The CDR3, as DNA: TGTGCCAGCAGTGGCGAGATGAACACTGAAGCTTTCTTT. Together with reference TRBV2 and TRBJ1-1, the CDR3 gives the full variable domain: EPEVTQTPSHQVTQMGQEVILRCVPISNHLYFYWYRQILGQKVEFLVSFYNNEISEKSEIFDDQFSVERPDGSNFTLKIRSTKLEDSAMYFCASSGEMNTEAFFGQGTRLTVV.

V is TRBV7-6 and J is TRBJ2-2; 10 positions agree with TRBD1. From germline, CDR1 is SGHVS and CDR2 FNYEAQ. V lost 5 bases, J lost 0 bases, and 6 bases stayed unmatched. The CDR3 covers 17 residues. CDR3 nucleotides: TGTGCCAGCAGCCAGGGACAGGGGACTACGAACACCGGGGAGCTGTTTTTT. Its translation: CASSQGQGTTNTGELFF.

The CDR3 protein is CASSPWDRGRIYQPQHF. CDR3 DNA sequence: TGTGCCAGCAGTCCGTGGGACAGGGGGCGAATATATCAGCCCCAGCATTTT. This chain connects TRBV28 to TRBJ1-5, with 12 bases matching TRBD1. CDR3 length: 17 amino acids. Trimming removed 5 bases from V and 5 bases from J; junction bases left unmatched: 10. The germline V gene has CDR1 MDHEN and CDR2 SYDVKM.

This sequence joins TRBV24-1 and TRBJ2-7; 7 bases agree with TRBD1. V was pared by 2 bases and J by 4 bases, with 13 bases of the junction left unmatched. This CDR3 is built from 17 residues. The germline V gene encodes CDR1 KGHDR and CDR2 SFDVKD. CDR3 sequence reads: CATSDSPQGRYTYEQYF. The CDR3 DNA sequence: TGTGCCACCAGTGATTCGCCACAGGGGCGATACACGTACGAGCAGTACTTC.

The rearrangement joins TRBV6-2 or TRBV6-3 to TRBJ2-7; unclear D gene. Germline V lookup: CDR1 MNHEY, CDR2 SVGEGT. The CDR3 runs to 13 residues. Trimming left V 2 bases short and J 1 base short, with 6 bases between. The CDR3 sequence is CASSYVESYEQYF. For the CDR3, the DNA is TGTGCCAGCAGTTACGTCGAGTCCTACGAGCAGTACTTC.

This clone was seen more than once but under ten times. V usage is TRBV2 and J usage is TRBJ2-7, with 14 bases identical to TRBD2. CDR1 and CDR2 from the germline V gene are SNHLY and FYNNEI. V lost 6 bases, J lost 1 base, and 5 bases stayed unmatched. The CDR3 runs to 16 residues. CDR3 coding DNA: TGTGCCAGCAGGGGGACTAGCGGGGGCCTTTCCTACGAGCAGTACTTC. Translating gives CASRGTSGGLSYEQYF.

This clone has only a few counts. The gene calls are TRBV5-1 and TRBJ1-5, with 9 bases aligning to TRBD1. Germline assignment: CDR1 SGHRS and CDR2 YFSETQ. This CDR3 is 14 amino acids long. V trimming: 4 bases; J trimming: 5 bases; junction bases outside the gene matches: 4. This CDR3 is CASSPDRGDQPQHF. The CDR3 DNA sequence: TGCGCCAGCAGCCCTGACAGGGGGGATCAGCCCCAGCATTTT.

This chain joins TRBV7-2 and TRBJ2-7; D remains ambiguous. The germline V gene encodes CDR1 SGHTA and CDR2 FQGNSA. The CDR3 sequence is 11 residues long. Trimming removed 6 bases from V and 2 bases from J, with 5 bases in between. CDR3 coding DNA: TGTGCCAGCAGTTCCGCCTACGAGCAGTACTTC. Amino acid sequence: CASSSAYEQYF.

The CDR3 loop is CATGGWHRYGYTF. The CDR3, as DNA: TGTGCCACCGGGGGTTGGCACCGCTATGGCTACACCTTC. The genes are TRBV7-9 and TRBJ1-2; D may be TRBD1 (5 bases). Germline V gene sequence: CDR1 SEHNR, CDR2 FQNEAQ (reference sequence). The length of the CDR3 is 13 residues. Trimming pared 10 bases from V and 4 bases from J, leaving 16 bases between.

This chain joins TRBV4-2 and TRBJ2-1; 7 nucleotides match TRBD1. The CDR3 has 15 amino acids. V trimming: 4 bases; J trimming: 5 bases; junction bases outside the gene matches: 8. Germline CDR1 LGHNA, CDR2 YNFKEQ. CDR3 in amino acids: CASSRGEGAHNEQFF. As DNA, the CDR3 is TGTGCCAGCAGCCGGGGAGAGGGGGCGCACAATGAGCAGTTCTTC.

The rearrangement uses TRBV4-2 and TRBJ1-2, with TRBD1 identical over 7 bases. Germline CDR1 is LGHNA and CDR2 is YNFKEQ. This CDR3 has 15 amino acids. With 4 bases clipped from V and 3 bases from J, the junction kept 8 bases outside the gene matches. The CDR3 DNA follows: TGTGCCAGCAGCCGAGAAGACAGGGAAGACTATGGCTACACCTTC. It encodes CASSREDREDYGYTF.

The rearrangement uses TRBV19 and TRBJ1-5; a weak D match, TRBD1 (5 bases). Germline values: CDR1 LNHDA, CDR2 SQIVND (reference sequence). The CDR3 covers 14 residues. Trimming shortened V by 3 bases and J by 9 bases, and 15 bases separated the two germline ends. CDR3 residues: CASSIGAVTMPQHF. CDR3 DNA sequence: TGTGCCAGTAGTATTGGGGCCGTTACTATGCCCCAGCATTTT.

The rearrangement links TRBV25-1 to TRBJ1-2; D ambiguous. In germline, CDR1 is MGHDK, CDR2 SYGVNS. V was trimmed by 2 bases and J by 2 bases, leaving 6 bases between them. The CDR3 totals 13 residues. The CDR3 loop reads CASSETGNYGYTF. Written as DNA, the CDR3 is TGTGCCAGCAGTGAAACGGGGAACTATGGCTACACCTTC.

The chain carries TRBV7-3 and TRBJ1-1; 8 bases fit TRBD1. V shed 5 bases, J shed 9 bases, and the junction held 8 bases outside the gene matches. Germline CDR1 reads SGHTA; CDR2 reads FQGTGA. The CDR3 has 13 amino acids. The DNA of the CDR3 is TGTGCCAGCAGCGTCTCCCGGACAGGGAAAGCTTTCTTT. Translation gives CASSVSRTGKAFF. Together with reference TRBV7-3 and TRBJ1-1, the CDR3 gives the full variable domain: GAGVSQTPSNKVTEKGKYVELRCDPISGHTALYWYRQSLGQGPEFLIYFQGTGAADDSGLPNDRFFAVRPEGSVSTLKIQRTERGDSAVYLCASSVSRTGKAFFGQGTRLTVV.

On this clone: A junction end diverges from the germline sequence, so it may reflect a read error. V is TRBV19 and J is TRBJ1-3; 8 bases align to TRBD1. Germline CDR1 LNHDA, CDR2 SQIVND (reference sequence). CDR3 size: 15 residues. CDR3 loop: CASRQDRGVGDTIYF. The CDR3 DNA reads as TGTGCCAGTAGACAAGACAGGGGAGTTGGAGACACCATATATTTT.

The chain links TRBV5-1 to TRBJ2-7; the D gene is possibly TRBD1 (6 bases). CDR1 and CDR2 (germline): SGHRS, YFSETQ. The CDR3 runs to 15 residues. V lost 6 bases and J lost 6, with 22 bases in between. The CDR3, as DNA: TGCGCCAGCACAAAGACAGGACCACCCTCCGGCGAGCAGTACTTC. This codes for CASTKTGPPSGEQYF.

The chain combines TRBV18 with TRBJ1-1, with D uncertain. Germline CDR1 and CDR2: KGHSH and LQKENI. V lost 2 bases and J lost 0, with 10 bases in between. This CDR3 region has 15 residues. In DNA form, the CDR3 reads TGTGCCAGCTCACCATCCGCAGGCATGAACACTGAAGCTTTCTTT. Amino acid sequence: CASSPSAGMNTEAFF.

The chain links TRBV13 to TRBJ1-2; TRBD1 is a possible D gene (5 bases). Germline assignment: CDR1 PRHDT and CDR2 FYEKMQ (reference sequence). With 5 bases removed from V and 3 bases from J, the gap between germline ends came to 10 bases. This CDR3 region has 13 residues. DNA of the CDR3: TGTGCCAGCAGCCCGGACACCGACTATGGCTACACCTTC. As protein: CASSPDTDYGYTF. Full variable domain (remainder filled in from reference TRBV13 and TRBJ1-2): AAGVIQSPRHLIKEKRETATLKCYPIPRHDTVYWYQQGPGQDPQFLISFYEKMQSDKGSIPDRFSAQQFSDYHSELNMSSLELGDSALYFCASSPDTDYGYTFGSGTRLTVV.

The chain couples TRBV28 to TRBJ2-5, with TRBD2 matching over 10 bases. CDR1 and CDR2 (germline): MDHEN, SYDVKM. V trimming: 2 bases; J trimming: 5 bases; junction bases outside the gene matches: 11. The CDR3 consists of 17 residues. The CDR3 DNA sequence: TGTGCCAGCAGTTTACCCTACCTAGCGGGAGCACGGGAGACCCAGTACTTC. This codes for CASSLPYLAGARETQYF.

The chain carries TRBV27 and TRBJ1-1; perhaps TRBD1 as D (6 bases). Germline CDR1 reads MNHEY; CDR2 reads SMNVEV (reference sequence). Trimming cost V 5 bases and J 0 bases, with 10 bases left between them. The CDR3 is 14 residues long. The CDR3 DNA follows: TGTGCCAGCAGTCCACAGGGTTTGAACACTGAAGCTTTCTTT. Translating gives CASSPQGLNTEAFF.

In its sample, this clone was seen a few times. This chain uses TRBV25-1 with TRBJ1-2; TRBD1 might be the D (6 bases). The CDR3 spans 13 residues. The germline V gene encodes CDR1 MGHDK and CDR2 SYGVNS. V was pared by 5 bases and J by 5 bases, with 12 bases between. CDR3 sequence reads: CASSRTENYGYTF. DNA of the CDR3: TGTGCCAGCAGTCGGACAGAAAATTATGGCTACACCTTC.

The V gene is TRBV6-2 or TRBV6-3, the J gene TRBJ2-1, with D hard to call. The CDR3 spans 15 residues. V lost 2 bases and J 0 bases, leaving 8 bases between the germline ends. The germline CDR1 and CDR2 sequences are MNHEY and SVGEGT. The CDR3: CASSYGLSSYNEQFF. CDR3 DNA sequence: TGTGCCAGCAGTTACGGTCTGAGCTCCTACAATGAGCAGTTCTTC.

The chain links TRBV27 to TRBJ2-1; D remains unclear. Germline V gives CDR1 MNHEY, CDR2 SMNVEV (reference sequence). Trimming pared 1 base from V and 8 bases from J, leaving 12 bases between. The CDR3 totals 14 residues. The CDR3 DNA reads as TGTGCCAGCAGTTTATATGCCGATTGGCATGAGCAGTTCTTC. It translates to CASSLYADWHEQFF.

The chain combines TRBV7-9 with TRBJ1-4; no reliable D call. Deletions cut 2 bases from V and 7 bases from J, with 17 bases between. CDR1 and CDR2 (germline): SEHNR, FQNEAQ (reference sequence). CDR3 size: 16 residues. The CDR3 DNA follows: TGTGCCAGCAGCTTACGGAGTTCGTCGTTGTTTGAAAAACTGTTTTTT. Translated, it gives CASSLRSSSLFEKLFF.

The V call is TRBV18, the J call TRBJ2-3; the match to TRBD2 covers 9 bases. There are 16 residues in the CDR3. Per germline, CDR1 KGHSH and CDR2 LQKENI. Trimming cost V 8 bases and J 8 bases; bases outside gene matches: 17. CDR3 DNA: TGTGCCAGCATGATACCAATGGCGGGAGGGCCCGGTACGCAGTATTTT. Its translation is CASMIPMAGGPGTQYF.